This record concerns one TCR beta chain sequence. The specificity of this receptor is unknown. No per-base quality is available; no much larger clone lies one base away. These data originate in a study of beta chain features in type 1 diabetes (dated by TCRdb to the late 2010s). For the study in its entirety: Mean age, gender distribution, total cell number and subset yield were not different between patients and healthy donors. A total of roughly 100 million sorted cells were examined across all samples, and the number of cells per subset was strongly correlated with RNA yield. The study compared the TCRB repertoires of sorted circulating CD4+ T cell subsets in recently diagnosed type 1 diabetes patients with those in matched healthy donors. Regulatory and stem cell-like memory subsets were obtained from only 8 patients and roughly eight healthy donors, while naive and central memory subsets were obtained from all 30 or so donors.

From each donor, a single peripheral blood sample of approximately 120 mL on average was drawn into heparinised tubes. A BD FACSAria II and a panel including CD45RO, CCR7, CD25, CD127, CD95 and CD27 were used to sort naive, central memory, regulatory and stem cell-like memory CD4+ T cells. Purity was above 95% for every sorted population. Right away, PBMCs were isolated by Lymphoprep density gradient centrifugation and were stained directly, with no culture step. So that batch effects would be minimized, each experiment stained and sorted samples in pairs, pairing one healthy donor with one patient. The paper's findings and limits, for the study overall: Sequencing cDNA rather than genomic DNA could over-represent highly expressing activated cells, although activation and CD3 levels did not differ between groups. Naive, central memory and regulatory TCRB repertoires appeared to be more similar among patients than among healthy donors. A moderate but significant shortening of TCRB CDR3 length was observed in type 1 diabetes patients in all four CD4+ subsets. Because the HLA sub-analyses included only small numbers of individuals, any influence of HLA type on TCRB rearrangement was left unresolved. At VDJ recombination sites, patients with type 1 diabetes made fewer insertions and deleted more nucleotides, a pattern implying thymic rearrangement abnormalities. PCR may preferentially amplify shorter templates, but because patient and control samples were amplified and corrected together, any resulting skew would affect both groups equally.

All of the isolated RNA was reverse transcribed with the High Capacity cDNA Reverse Transcription Kit, so expressed TCRB transcripts were sequenced. Deep immunoSEQ sequencing was applied to naive, central memory and regulatory T cell samples, giving an average of around 3.4 million total reads per sample. Sorted cells were lysed in RLT buffer, and RNA was extracted using DNase-treated RNeasy Micro or Mini kits according to cell number. Each cell subset was processed separately to prevent cross-contamination, with patient and healthy donor samples processed together. TCRB sequences were amplified from cDNA with the immunoSEQ multiplex PCR, producing 87-bp fragments spanning the CDR3 region. Sequencing of the amplicons was performed on the Illumina HiSeq platform. The study's own analysis went as follows. Synthetic template baselines were used to correct PCR bias computationally, reads within Hamming distance 2 were collapsed together, and singletons that could not be merged were discarded. Reads were aligned against IMGT to assign V, D and J genes, CDR3 length and insertions or deletions at six rearrangement sites. Within each subset, clonotype counts were normalized to sorted cell number, and only after that were true diversity and Gini coefficients computed with the tcR R package. The overlap coefficient, calculated on TCRB nucleotide sequences, was used to quantify repertoire sharing. As a proxy for the pre-selection repertoire, out-of-frame TCRB sequences from naive cells were analyzed. Drawn from immuneACCESS, this table holds only the in-frame rearrangements with V and J called that TCRdb kept. Clones are partly lost; checked studies trace under half to an unresolved V gene and leave the rest unexplained. V and J calls and clone size are as listed in that table; D and trimming were resolved from the DNA. Recorded for this sample are 220,000 or so clones; around 68% of them occurred a single time. Roughly 0.048% of the sample is held by the ten biggest clonotypes.

The germline V and J ends show losses of 1 base and 6 bases respectively, and no gene match explains 8 bases of the junction. In the germline V gene (reference sequence), CDR1 corresponds to GTSNPN and CDR2 to SVGIG. The CDR3 starts with the cysteine, ends with the phenylalanine, and has 14 residues. Of the read, only the CDR3 DNA is kept; its 42 bases are in frame from base 1. The sample was naive CD4+ T cells from blood. According to the study, the label for this sample's cell subset or site signals: true naive CD4+ T cells. The sequence derives from a man under 40 in good health. In this chain, TRBV30 is recombined with TRBJ1-2; 7 junctional bases match TRBD1. The DNA sequence is as follows: TGTGCCTGGAGTGACAGGGGTCGTAGACATGGCTACACCTTC. This encodes CAWSDRGRRHGYTF.